These 14 T cell receptor beta chains share one sample of origin, sequenced in a study of T cells in Graves' hyperthyroidism and ophthalmopathy. The investigators amplified TCR beta CDR3 regions from RNA transcripts. Initially, a first-round RT-PCR of the TCR CDR3 employed the HTBI primer set. TCRdb analysed the multiplex PCR reads with MiXCR anew, one entry per CDR3 protein. The sample lists a few hundred thousand distinct CDR3 sequences; approximately 17% were seen once. Sequencing was carried out using blood. The origin of the receptors is a woman between 18 and 30 years old with Graves' ophthalmopathy.

The chain couples TRBV6-2 or TRBV6-3 to TRBJ2-7; the D is unclear. From germline, CDR1 is MNHEY and CDR2 SVGEGT. The CDR3 contains 13 residues. The V and J ends lost 7 bases and 3 bases respectively, with 13 bases between them. CDR3 bases: TGTGCCAGCACCATAGGACCGAGCTACGAGCAGTACTTC. This translates into CASTIGPSYEQYF.

This chain uses TRBV28 with TRBJ2-1; 9 nucleotides agree with TRBD2. V trimming: 2 bases; J trimming: 8 bases; junction bases outside the gene matches: 7. Germline CDR1 and CDR2: MDHEN and SYDVKM. The CDR3 length is 15 residues. The CDR3 sequence is CASSLMAGGLDEQFF. The CDR3 DNA follows: TGTGCCAGCAGTTTAATGGCGGGAGGGCTGGATGAGCAGTTCTTC.

This clonotype appeared many times. The CDR3 loop is CASSRTSGSQYF. The CDR3 region has the DNA TGTGCCAGCAGCCGAACTAGCGGGAGTCAGTACTTC. V is TRBV6-2 or TRBV6-3 and J is TRBJ2-7; 11 bases are shared with TRBD2. The CDR3 covers 12 residues. Germline V gene data show CDR1 as MNHEY and CDR2 as SVGEGT. Unmatched junction bases numbered 5, after V lost 6 bases and J lost 10 bases.

The chain employs TRBV10-3 and TRBJ1-6; maybe TRBD1 (6 bases). Trimming stripped 5 bases from V and 7 bases from J, with 15 bases between. The CDR3 sequence is 15 residues long. Germline V gene lookup returns CDR1 ENHRY and CDR2 SYGVKD. CDR3 coding DNA: TGTGCCATCAGTCCGGACCTGGGGGCGAATTCACCCCTCCACTTT. This gives the protein CAISPDLGANSPLHF.

The chain joins TRBV15 to TRBJ1-2; D is ambiguous. The CDR3 covers 14 residues. Trimming took off 0 bases at V and 4 bases at J, with 9 bases between the two ends. Germline CDR1 and CDR2: LNHNV and YYDKDF (reference sequence). CDR3 amino acids: CATSRDQGFYGYTF. For the CDR3, the DNA is TGTGCCACCAGCAGAGATCAAGGGTTCTATGGCTACACCTTC.

This clonotype was recorded at least ten times. This rearrangement joins TRBV13 to TRBJ2-7; unclear D gene. V lost 2 bases and J 2 bases, leaving 7 bases between the germline ends. The CDR3 totals 13 residues. The germline gives CDR1 PRHDT, CDR2 FYEKMQ (reference sequence). This CDR3 reads CASSLNRPYEQYF. For the CDR3, the DNA is TGTGCCAGCAGCTTAAACCGCCCCTACGAGCAGTACTTC.

This clonotype was seen only a few times. This CDR3 is CATSRDTTGENTIYF. The CDR3 DNA sequence: TGTGCCACCAGCAGAGATACAACAGGGGAAAACACCATATATTTT. This sequence joins TRBV15 and TRBJ1-3; 7 nucleotides agree with TRBD1. Trimming removed 0 bases from V and 6 bases from J; junction bases left unmatched: 5. This CDR3 spans 15 amino acids. Germline-derived CDR1 and CDR2 are LNHNV and YYDKDF (reference sequence).

The CDR3 DNA is TGTGCCAGCAGCCCCTCTCAGGGACTAGCTTCAGATACGCAGTATTTT. Residues: CASSPSQGLASDTQYF. The rearrangement uses TRBV4-2 and TRBJ2-3; 9 nucleotides match TRBD2. The CDR3 is made up of 16 amino acids. CDR1 LGHNA and CDR2 YNFKEQ come from the germline V gene. J gave up 4 bases and V 4 bases, and 9 bases lay outside the gene matches.

This clonotype was seen many times. The chain recombines TRBV5-6 with TRBJ2-7; 12 bases agree with TRBD1. Germline V gene data show CDR1 as SGHDT and CDR2 as YYEEEE. The length of the CDR3 is 16 residues. J was trimmed by 5 bases and V by 2 bases; bases with no gene match: 8. The CDR3 is CASSLIIGTGGHEQYF. The CDR3 nucleotides read TGTGCCAGCAGCTTAATCATCGGGACAGGGGGCCACGAGCAGTACTTC.

This clonotype occurred many times. The CDR3, as DNA: TGTGCCAGCAGCCAAGATGTTGACAGAACCTACGAGCAGTACTTC. This sequence encodes CASSQDVDRTYEQYF. This chain uses TRBV3-1 with TRBJ2-7, with D possibly TRBD1 on 5 matching bases. V lost 0 bases to trimming and J lost 2 bases, with 11 bases between them. This CDR3 is built from 15 residues. Germline V gene data show CDR1 as LGHDT and CDR2 as YNNKEL (reference sequence).

This clonotype turned up a few times. This chain links TRBV7-9 with TRBJ1-2, with D perhaps matching TRBD1 (5 bases). V was shortened by 6 bases and J by 7 bases, with 18 bases between the two germline ends. The CDR3 runs 14 residues. Germline lookup yields CDR1 SEHNR and CDR2 FQNEAQ (reference sequence). The CDR3 protein is CASSSGTLGFGYTF. The DNA of the CDR3 is TGTGCCAGCAGTTCGGGGACCCTCGGGTTTGGCTACACCTTC.

This clonotype has just a few counts. This sequence may be a read error, since a much larger clone differs from it by one base. The gene calls are TRBV28 and TRBJ2-1; a possible D gene is TRBD2 (6 bases). CDR1 is MDHEN, CDR2 SYDVKM, per germline. The CDR3 extends over 15 amino acids. CDR3 sequence: CASSLKRVSYNGQFF. In nucleotides, the CDR3 is TGTGCCAGCAGTCTTAAGCGGGTCTCCTACAATGGGCAGTTCTTC.

The sample holds a few counts of this clonotype. This chain links TRBV7-2 with TRBJ1-5; 7 nucleotides match TRBD1. V shed 1 base, J shed 6 bases, and the junction held 6 bases outside the gene matches. Germline CDR1 and CDR2: SGHTA and FQGNSA. The CDR3 contains 15 residues. The CDR3 here is CASSLGLAGGQPQHF. The CDR3 nucleotides read TGTGCCAGCAGCTTAGGCTTGGCAGGGGGTCAGCCCCAGCATTTT.

The chain joins TRBV4-1 to TRBJ2-7, with TRBD2 matching over 14 bases. The CDR3 has 15 amino acids. With 4 bases clipped from V and 5 bases from J, the junction kept 4 bases outside the gene matches. Per the germline V gene, CDR1 is MGHRA and CDR2 is YSYEKL. The CDR3 protein is CASSRAGLAGDEQYF. The CDR3 DNA sequence: TGCGCCAGCAGCCGGGCGGGACTAGCGGGAGACGAGCAGTACTTC.